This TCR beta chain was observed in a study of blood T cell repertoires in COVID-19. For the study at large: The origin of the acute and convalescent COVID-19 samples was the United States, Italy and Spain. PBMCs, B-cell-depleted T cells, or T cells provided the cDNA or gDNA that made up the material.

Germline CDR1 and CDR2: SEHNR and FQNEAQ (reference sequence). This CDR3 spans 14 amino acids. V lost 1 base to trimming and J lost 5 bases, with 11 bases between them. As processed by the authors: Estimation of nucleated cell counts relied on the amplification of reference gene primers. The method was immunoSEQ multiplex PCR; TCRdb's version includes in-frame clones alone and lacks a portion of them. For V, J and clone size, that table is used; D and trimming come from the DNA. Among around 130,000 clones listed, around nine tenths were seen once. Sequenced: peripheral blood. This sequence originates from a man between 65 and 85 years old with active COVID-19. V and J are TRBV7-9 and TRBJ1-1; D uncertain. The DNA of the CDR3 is TGTGCCAGCAGCTTAGGCGGTGGCTCGACTGAAGCTTTCTTT. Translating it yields CASSLGGGSTEAFF. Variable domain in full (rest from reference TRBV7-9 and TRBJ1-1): DTGVSQNPRHKITKRGQNVTFRCDPISEHNRLYWYRQTLGQGPEFLTYFQNEAQLEKSRLLSDRFSAERPKGSFSTLEIQRTEQGDSAMYLCASSLGGGSTEAFFGQGTRLTVV.